The 2 T cell receptor beta chains below were found in one sample sequenced in a study of vaccination and CD4 T cells after COVID-19 (dated by TCRdb to between 2021 and 2024). The label giving this sample's treatment or condition can be read as: roughly 10-day PBMC culture with coronavirus spike peptide pools or control peptides (ViraFEST assay). Library generation was performed with PCR. Instrument used: Illumina iSeq 100. At the Johns Hopkins FTIC core, DNA from the cultured CD4+ T cells underwent TCR sequencing with the Oncomine TCR Beta short-read assay. The public sequencing data were trimmed at Q25 with fastp and processed into clonotypes with MiXCR by TCRdb, which kept only in-frame beta chains. Merged by CDR3 protein, the rows form single entries marked with the most common genes and DNA. The sample contains about 3,800 distinct CDR3 sequences, about 15% of them found a single time. Approximately 19% of the sample is taken by the ten largest.

The antigens these receptors bind are not known. Sequencing was done on a sample of CD4+ T cells from blood, cultured in vitro. The receptors here all came from a human donor who had recovered from COVID-19.

This clonotype is classed as medium-sized. The chain links TRBV7-9 to TRBJ1-1, with D unresolved. The CDR3 has 14 amino acids. With 2 bases removed from V and 3 bases from J, the gap between germline ends came to 10 bases. Germline values: CDR1 SEHNR, CDR2 FQNEAQ (reference sequence). CDR3 amino acids: CASSLPGSDTEAFF. CDR3 bases: TGTGCCAGCAGCTTACCCGGATCGGACACTGAAGCTTTCTTT.

V is TRBV19 and J is TRBJ2-3; D possibly uses TRBD1 or TRBD2 (5 bases each). V dropped 2 bases and J dropped 3 bases, with 12 bases sitting between them. This CDR3 has 15 residues. Per germline, CDR1 LNHDA and CDR2 SQIVND (reference sequence). This chain's CDR3 is CASSINTGGTDTQYF. Written as DNA, the CDR3 is TGTGCCAGTAGTATAAATACAGGAGGAACAGATACGCAGTATTTT.